This TCR beta chain was captured in a study of T cells after posttransplantation cyclophosphamide. Notes on the study in general: Blood and skin or GI T cell repertoires showed limited TRB overlap. Later blood repertoires were often dominated by clones from the donor CD8+ memory compartment. Recipient CMV seropositivity and CMV reactivation strongly tracked TRB clonality.

Notes on this clone: Its antigen is not known.

The CDR3 spans 20 residues. The germline CDR1 and CDR2 sequences are MNHEY and SMNVEV (reference sequence). Trimming removed 3 bases at V and 4 bases at J, with 27 bases between. On the day of bone marrow donation, the related graft donor provided peripheral blood. Produced via immunoSEQ multiplex PCR; TCRdb's table is partial and in-frame only. This sample carries 38,000 or so clones and no singletons, and 2.5% goes to the top ten. The sequenced sample was PBMCs. The rearrangement joins TRBV27 to TRBJ1-4; possible D gene TRBD1, 6 bases. This clonotype originated in a man in his fifties or sixties in good health, CMV-negative, and a related stem cell transplant donor. CDR3 region: CASSFSYTPGHREGNEKLFF. The CDR3 region has the DNA TGTGCCAGCAGTTTTTCCTATACTCCGGGACACCGAGAGGGTAATGAAAAACTGTTTTTT.